This T cell receptor (beta chain) was documented in a study of T cells after yellow fever vaccination. A universal primer site and UMIs were added as TCR cDNA was made by 5'RACE template switching. A single record per CDR3 protein comes from TCRdb applying MiXCR to the 5' RACE reads. Of approximately 610,000 distinct CDR3 sequences listed, approximately 16% are singletons. The CDR3 runs to 12 residues. Germline CDR1 SGHRS, CDR2 YFSETQ. Trimming took off 1 base at V and 2 bases at J, with 0 bases between the two ends. The study, taken as a whole, reports: Few clonotypes appeared in both CD4 and CD8 compartments.

This clonotype has a count of ten or more. Its antigen is unidentified. The chain joins TRBV5-1 to TRBJ2-2; D remains unclear. The material sequenced was PBMCs, taken more than 4 days after the first yellow fever vaccination. The sequence was collected from a man younger than 35 who received the YFV17D yellow fever vaccine. The CDR3 spells CASSLNTGELFF. As DNA, the CDR3 is TGCGCCAGCAGCTTGAACACCGGGGAGCTGTTTTTT.